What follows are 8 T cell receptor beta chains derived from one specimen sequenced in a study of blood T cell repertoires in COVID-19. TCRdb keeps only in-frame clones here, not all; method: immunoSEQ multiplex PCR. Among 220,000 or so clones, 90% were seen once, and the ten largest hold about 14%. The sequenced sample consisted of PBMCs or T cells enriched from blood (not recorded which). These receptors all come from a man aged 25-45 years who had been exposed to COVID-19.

CDR3 loop: CASSSDRENQPQHF. The CDR3 DNA reads TGCGCCAGCAGCTCGGACAGGGAAAATCAGCCCCAGCATTTT. The gene calls are TRBV4-1 and TRBJ1-5; the match to TRBD1 covers 8 bases. The J segment lost 4 bases and the V segment lost 5 bases, leaving 4 bases of the junction unmatched. Per the germline V gene, CDR1 is MGHRA and CDR2 is YSYEKL. The CDR3 spans 14 residues.

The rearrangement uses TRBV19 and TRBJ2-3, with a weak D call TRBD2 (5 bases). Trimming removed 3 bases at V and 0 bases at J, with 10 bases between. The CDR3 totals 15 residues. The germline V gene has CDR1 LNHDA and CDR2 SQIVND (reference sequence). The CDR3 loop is CASSISGPSTDTQYF. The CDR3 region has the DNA TGTGCCAGTAGTATCAGCGGACCGAGCACAGATACGCAGTATTTT.

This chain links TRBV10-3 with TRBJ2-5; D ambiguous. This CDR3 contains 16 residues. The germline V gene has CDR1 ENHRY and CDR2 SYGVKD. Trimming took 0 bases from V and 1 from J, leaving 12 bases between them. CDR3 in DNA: TGTGCCATCAGTGAGTCGAAACGTACTCCCCAAGAGACCCAGTACTTC. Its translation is CAISESKRTPQETQYF.

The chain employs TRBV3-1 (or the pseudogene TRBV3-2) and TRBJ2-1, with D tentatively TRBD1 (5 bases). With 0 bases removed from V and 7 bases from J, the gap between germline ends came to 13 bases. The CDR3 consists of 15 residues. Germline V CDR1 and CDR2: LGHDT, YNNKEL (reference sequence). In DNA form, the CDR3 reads TGTGCCAGCAGCCAAGATCTCAGGGCAGGGAATGAGCAGTTCTTC. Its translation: CASSQDLRAGNEQFF.

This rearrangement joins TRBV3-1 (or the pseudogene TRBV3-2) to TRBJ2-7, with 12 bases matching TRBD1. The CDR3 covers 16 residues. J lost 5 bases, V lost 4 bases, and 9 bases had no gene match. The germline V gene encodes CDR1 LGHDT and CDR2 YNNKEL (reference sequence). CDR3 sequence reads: CASSLAGTGGGDEQYF. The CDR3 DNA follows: TGTGCCAGCAGCCTCGCCGGGACAGGGGGCGGGGACGAGCAGTACTTC.

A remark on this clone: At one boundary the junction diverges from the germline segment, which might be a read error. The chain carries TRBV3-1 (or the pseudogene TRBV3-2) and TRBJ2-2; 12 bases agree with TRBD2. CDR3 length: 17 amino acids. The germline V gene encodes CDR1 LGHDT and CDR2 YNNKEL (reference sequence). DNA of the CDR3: TGTGCCAGCAGCCGGATCACTAGCGGGGGGAACCCCGGGGAGCTGTTTTTT. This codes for CASSRITSGGNPGELFF.

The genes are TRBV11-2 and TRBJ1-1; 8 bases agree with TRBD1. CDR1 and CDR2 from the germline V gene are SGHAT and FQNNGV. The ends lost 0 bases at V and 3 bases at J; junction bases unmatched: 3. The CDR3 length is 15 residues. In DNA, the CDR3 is TGTGCCAGCAGCTTAGATCAGGGGGCGTACACTGAAGCTTTCTTT. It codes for CASSLDQGAYTEAFF.

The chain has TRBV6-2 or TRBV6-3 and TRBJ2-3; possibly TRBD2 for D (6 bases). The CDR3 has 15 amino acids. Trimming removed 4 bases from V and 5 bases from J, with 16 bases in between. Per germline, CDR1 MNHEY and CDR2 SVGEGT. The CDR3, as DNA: TGTGCCAGCAGTTCCCTCGGGGGTAAAAAAGATACGCAGTATTTT. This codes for CASSSLGGKKDTQYF.